These 22 T cell receptor beta chains were sequenced from one sample in a study of blood T cell repertoires in COVID-19. Some clones are missing from TCRdb's copy, which holds only in-frame ones; the method was immunoSEQ multiplex PCR. The sample lists fewer than 200,000 clones; roughly 80% were seen once. Sequenced input: PBMCs or T cells enriched from blood (not recorded which). The receptors come from a man aged 50-60 years who had recovered from COVID-19.

The genes are TRBV5-6 and TRBJ1-1, with a possible D match to TRBD1 (5 bases). Deletions cut 4 bases from V and 3 bases from J, with 19 bases between. The germline V gene encodes CDR1 SGHDT and CDR2 YYEEEE. The CDR3 sequence is 16 residues long. Here the CDR3 reads CASSARTGEIDTEAFF. DNA for the CDR3: TGTGCCAGCAGCGCCCGGACGGGGGAGATAGACACTGAAGCTTTCTTT.

This chain links TRBV29-1 with TRBJ1-2; D call uncertain. This CDR3 region has 14 residues. V lost 3 bases and J 0 bases, leaving 11 bases between the germline ends. Germline assignment: CDR1 SQVTM and CDR2 ANQGSEA. CDR3 sequence: CSVERQSSNYGYTF. The DNA of the CDR3 is TGCAGCGTTGAGCGGCAGAGTTCTAACTATGGCTACACCTTC.

J is TRBJ2-7 and V is TRBV3-1 (or the pseudogene TRBV3-2); a possible D gene is TRBD1 (6 bases). CDR1 is LGHDT and CDR2 is YNNKEL in the germline V gene (reference sequence). The CDR3 runs 14 residues. The V end was cut by 0 bases, the J end by 5 bases, with 11 bases between. Here the CDR3 DNA reads TGTGCCAGCAGCCAAGATCTAGGGGGTCACGAGCAGTACTTC. This translates into CASSQDLGGHEQYF.

The chain has TRBV3-1 (or the pseudogene TRBV3-2) and TRBJ1-5, with D perhaps matching TRBD1 (6 bases). Germline CDR1 is LGHDT and CDR2 is YNNKEL (reference sequence). This CDR3 contains 15 residues. Deletions cut 1 base from V and 6 bases from J, with 13 bases between. CDR3 in amino acids: CASSQGGGGGQPQHF. The DNA for the CDR3 is TGTGCCAGCAGCCAAGGGGGGGGCGGAGGTCAGCCCCAGCATTTT.

The chain joins TRBV28 to TRBJ1-6; 8 bases map to TRBD1. The germline CDR1 and CDR2 sequences are MDHEN and SYDVKM. V shed 1 base, J shed 6 bases, and the junction held 2 bases outside the gene matches. The CDR3 is 15 residues long. This chain's CDR3 is CASSLSGQGNSPLHF. In DNA, the CDR3 is TGTGCCAGCAGTTTATCAGGACAGGGTAATTCACCCCTCCACTTT.

This chain connects TRBV28 to TRBJ2-4, with TRBD1 matching 7 bases. Losses at the gene ends were 3 bases for V and 4 bases for J; bases not matched to a gene: 6. Germline assignment: CDR1 MDHEN and CDR2 SYDVKM. The CDR3 loop spans 15 amino acids. CDR3 residues: CASSFWRQGKNIQYF. The CDR3 nucleotides read TGTGCCAGCAGTTTCTGGAGACAGGGTAAAAACATTCAGTACTTC.

As for this clone: Distinct nucleotide sequences in the sample also encode this CDR3. This chain joins TRBV28 and TRBJ2-7, with 9 bases fitting TRBD1. This CDR3 is 14 amino acids long. V gave up 7 bases and J gave up 7 bases; unmatched junction bases: 11. The germline gives CDR1 MDHEN, CDR2 SYDVKM. CDR3 in amino acids: CASNSETGGREQYF. The CDR3 region has the DNA TGTGCCAGCAACTCCGAGACAGGGGGAAGAGAGCAGTACTTC.

This clone turned up a few times. The J gene is TRBJ1-1, the V gene TRBV7-2; possibly TRBD1 for D (6 bases). The germline CDR1 and CDR2 sequences are SGHTA and FQGNSA. This CDR3 is 16 amino acids long. V was cut by 4 bases and J by 7 bases, with 22 bases left in between. The CDR3 is CASSSHPRGRPIEAFF. Here the CDR3 DNA reads TGTGCCAGCAGCTCTCATCCCAGGGGACGCCCCATTGAAGCTTTCTTT. The whole variable domain, remainder taken from reference TRBV7-2 and TRBJ1-1, is GAGVSQSPSNKVTEKGKDVELRCDPISGHTALYWYRQSLGQGLEFLIYFQGNSAPDKSGLPSDRFSAERTGGSVSTLTIQRTQQEDSAVYLCASSSHPRGRPIEAFFGQGTRLTVV.

The chain has TRBV27 and TRBJ1-6; D unclear. The germline V gene has CDR1 MNHEY and CDR2 SMNVEV (reference sequence). This CDR3 has 17 residues. The V end was cut by 3 bases, the J end by 2 bases, with 14 bases between. CDR3 in amino acids: CASSLRRLETYNSPLHF. The CDR3 bases are TGTGCCAGCAGTTTGAGGCGGCTCGAAACCTATAATTCACCCCTCCACTTT.

The chain combines TRBV2 with TRBJ2-1; 9 positions match TRBD2. Germline values: CDR1 SNHLY, CDR2 FYNNEI. V lost 2 bases to trimming and J lost 1 base; unmatched junction nucleotides: 0. The CDR3 is 15 amino acids. In nucleotides, the CDR3 is TGTGCCAGCAGTGAAAGCGGGGGGTCCTACAATGAGCAGTTCTTC. Its translation is CASSESGGSYNEQFF.

The chain joins TRBV11-3 to TRBJ1-3; the D is unclear. Germline V gives CDR1 SGHNT, CDR2 YENEEA. V lost 5 bases and J lost 4, with 9 bases in between. There are 13 residues in the CDR3. The CDR3 region has the DNA TGTGCCAGCAGCCCAACGACAGGAAACACCATATATTTT. It specifies CASSPTTGNTIYF.

This chain joins TRBV7-9 and TRBJ1-1; D call uncertain. V lost 2 bases, J lost 1 base, and 8 bases lay in between. The CDR3 contains 14 residues. Germline values: CDR1 SEHNR, CDR2 FQNEAQ (reference sequence). The CDR3 sequence: CASSLYSGNTEAFF. The CDR3 DNA reads as TGTGCCAGCAGCTTATACTCAGGGAACACTGAAGCTTTCTTT.

This chain joins TRBV28 and TRBJ2-3; D is unresolved. CDR1 MDHEN and CDR2 SYDVKM come from the germline V gene. The V end lost 4 bases, the J end lost 2 bases, and 10 bases lay between the germline ends. There are 14 residues in the CDR3. CDR3 sequence: CASSYPGSTDTQYF. CDR3 bases: TGTGCCAGCAGTTACCCAGGTTCCACAGATACGCAGTATTTT.

This rearrangement joins TRBV5-4 to TRBJ1-1; no clear D. CDR3 length: 14 amino acids. Deletions cut 3 bases from V and 6 bases from J, with 15 bases between. The germline V gene encodes CDR1 SGHNT and CDR2 YYREEE (reference sequence). CDR3 in DNA: TGTGCCAGCAGCTACTTTAGCCTTATGTCTGAAGCTTTCTTT. It encodes CASSYFSLMSEAFF.

A single count supports this clone. V gene TRBV4-2 combines with J gene TRBJ2-5; 8 bases fit TRBD1. J lost 3 bases, V lost 4 bases, and 4 bases had no gene match. CDR1 LGHNA and CDR2 YNFKEQ come from the germline V gene. The CDR3 has 14 residues. This CDR3 reads CASSRRTGKETQYF. The CDR3 nucleotides are TGTGCCAGCAGCCGCCGGACAGGGAAAGAGACCCAGTACTTC.

The J gene is TRBJ2-2, the V gene TRBV6-5; D ambiguous. CDR3 length equals 13 residues. Trimming removed 6 bases from V and 2 bases from J, with 7 bases in between. Germline V gene lookup returns CDR1 MNHEY and CDR2 SVGAGI. CDR3 region: CASSLLNTGELFF. The CDR3 region has the DNA TGTGCCAGCAGCCTACTTAACACCGGGGAGCTGTTTTTT.

In DNA form, the CDR3 reads TGTGCCAGCAGCCAAGATAACGGGAGAAATTCACCCCTCCACTTT. Amino acids: CASSQDNGRNSPLHF. This chain links TRBV14 with TRBJ1-6; D gene unclear. V lost 0 bases and J lost 7, with 10 bases in between. CDR3 length: 15 amino acids. Germline V gives CDR1 SGHDN, CDR2 FVKESK. Together with reference TRBV14 and TRBJ1-6, the CDR3 gives the full variable domain: EAGVTQFPSHSVIEKGQTVTLRCDPISGHDNLYWYRRVMGKEIKFLLHFVKESKQDESGMPNNRFLAERTGGTYSTLKVQPAELEDSGVYFCASSQDNGRNSPLHFGNGTRLTVT.

The chain combines TRBV10-3 with TRBJ1-2; weak D call: TRBD1 (6 bases). The CDR3 loop spans 12 amino acids. Between the trimmed V and J ends, which lost 6 bases and 4 bases, there was a span of 9 bases. CDR1 is ENHRY and CDR2 is SYGVKD in the germline V gene. The CDR3 sequence: CAIRTGPYGYTF. Here the CDR3 DNA reads TGTGCCATCAGAACAGGGCCCTATGGCTACACCTTC.

The CDR3 sequence is CASSTMGQGGGYTF. The CDR3 bases are TGCGCCAGCAGCACGATGGGACAGGGCGGAGGCTACACCTTC. The chain couples TRBV5-1 to TRBJ1-2; 9 positions agree with TRBD1. V lost 4 bases, J lost 8 bases, and 9 bases stayed unmatched. The germline V gene encodes CDR1 SGHRS and CDR2 YFSETQ. The CDR3 totals 14 residues.

This sequence joins TRBV5-5 and TRBJ1-5; 9 bases fit TRBD1. Per germline, CDR1 SGHKS and CDR2 YYEKEE (reference sequence). There are 16 residues in the CDR3. V shed 3 bases, J shed 2 bases, and the junction held 6 bases outside the gene matches. The CDR3 reads CASSSQGALGNQPQHF. In DNA, the CDR3 is TGTGCCAGCAGCTCACAGGGGGCGCTGGGCAATCAGCCCCAGCATTTT.

The chain uses TRBV19 and TRBJ1-4; D may be TRBD1 (5 bases). The CDR3 is made up of 13 amino acids. From germline, CDR1 is LNHDA and CDR2 SQIVND (reference sequence). Trimming shortened V by 6 bases and J by 6 bases, and 11 bases separated the two germline ends. CDR3 nucleotide sequence: TGTGCCAGTAGGACCGGCAGGGATGAAAAACTGTTTTTT. Amino acids: CASRTGRDEKLFF.

CDR3 protein: CAIKDPGESYEQYF. CDR3 bases: TGTGCCATCAAAGACCCAGGGGAGTCCTACGAGCAGTACTTC. The chain employs TRBV10-3 and TRBJ2-7, with D perhaps TRBD1 (6 bases). From germline, CDR1 is ENHRY and CDR2 SYGVKD. V gave up 7 bases and J gave up 1 base, with 14 bases separating them. This CDR3 has 14 residues.